Below are 20 T cell receptor beta chains sequenced from a single sample in a study of T-cell reconstitution after alpha-beta-depleted transplantation in children. Unique molecular identifiers were used in preparing the TCRbeta library. TCRdb passed the PCR reads through MiXCR, listing each CDR3 protein once. The sample records roughly 120,000 distinct CDR3 sequences, 20% to 25% being singletons. The material sequenced was PBMCs, mostly from graft donor cells, taken 180 days after TCRalphabeta/CD19-depleted stem cell transplant. Every receptor here comes from a male patient aged 2-15 years who had a stem cell transplant for chronic granulomatous disease, so the T cells may come from the graft donor.

The V and J genes are TRBV3-1 and TRBJ2-7; TRBD2 aligns across 13 bases. The junction had 2 bases not matched to a gene; V was cut back by 4 bases and J by 5 bases. There are 14 residues in the CDR3. Germline V CDR1 and CDR2: LGHDT, YNNKEL (reference sequence). This CDR3 reads CASSRTSGRHEQYF. CDR3 coding DNA: TGTGCCAGCAGCCGGACTAGCGGGAGACACGAGCAGTACTTC.

This clonotype was seen many times. The chain links TRBV7-9 to TRBJ2-3; 9 positions match TRBD1. From germline, CDR1 is SEHNR and CDR2 FQNEAQ (reference sequence). There are 14 residues in the CDR3. With V trimmed by 4 bases and J by 8 bases, 7 bases remained unmatched. The CDR3 region is CASSSPGQGVTQYF. The CDR3 DNA follows: TGTGCCAGCAGCTCTCCGGGACAGGGAGTTACGCAGTATTTT.

In this sample, this clonotype turned up many times. The V and J genes are TRBV12-3 or TRBV12-4 and TRBJ2-1, with D possibly matching TRBD2 (5 bases). The CDR3 totals 15 residues. The V end was cut by 3 bases, the J end by 6 bases, with 15 bases between. The CDR3 region has the DNA TGTGCCAGCAGTTTGGACCATACTAGGACCAATGAGCAGTTCTTC. Protein: CASSLDHTRTNEQFF.

This CDR3 is CASSLFTANTGELFF. The CDR3 DNA reads as TGTGCCAGCAGCTTATTTACAGCGAACACCGGGGAGCTGTTTTTT. The V call is TRBV11-3, the J call TRBJ2-2; the D is unclear. This CDR3 contains 15 residues. Germline CDR1 SGHNT, CDR2 YENEEA. Trimming stripped 2 bases from V and 0 bases from J, with 7 bases between.

The J gene is TRBJ2-7, the V gene TRBV20-1, with D unclear. The germline V and J ends were trimmed by 0 bases and 0 bases, with 21 bases remaining between them. Germline V lookup: CDR1 DFQATT, CDR2 SNEGSKA (reference sequence). The CDR3 contains 18 residues. In DNA form, the CDR3 reads TGCAGTGCTAGAGATTGGGAACGGACGACGGACCGCTCCTACGAGCAGTACTTC. This gives the protein CSARDWERTTDRSYEQYF.

This clonotype was picked up a small number of times. The rearrangement links TRBV4-3 to TRBJ1-3; D call uncertain. Looked up from germline, CDR1 is LGHNA and CDR2 is YSLEER. Trimming cost V 0 bases and J 7 bases, with 13 bases left between them. The CDR3 is 15 residues long. CDR3: CASSQDWVFRNTIYF. The CDR3 nucleotides are TGCGCCAGCAGCCAAGATTGGGTTTTTCGGAACACCATATATTTT.

This clonotype has just a few counts. One end of the junction is discordant with germline, which a read error may explain. The V call is TRBV9, the J call TRBJ2-6, with 7 nucleotides matching TRBD2. CDR3 size: 17 residues. Germline-derived CDR1 and CDR2 are SGDLS and YYNGEE. CDR3 nucleotide sequence: TGTGCCAGCAGCTTGGGGGGGATTAGTCCTGGGGCCAACGGCCTGACTTTC. This gives the protein CASSLGGISPGANGLTF.

A few counts support this clonotype. The rearrangement joins TRBV4-2 to TRBJ2-7; no clear D. The CDR3 loop spans 13 amino acids. The germline V gene has CDR1 LGHNA and CDR2 YNFKEQ. V was trimmed by 1 base and J by 2 bases, leaving 6 bases between them. CDR3 nucleotides: TGTGCCAGCAGCCAAGCTAATACCTACGAGCAGTACTTC. It translates to CASSQANTYEQYF.

CDR3 sequence (DNA): TGTGCCATCAGCTCGGGGGGTGCAAATTCACCCCTCCACTTT. Amino acid sequence: CAISSGGANSPLHF. J is TRBJ1-6 and V is TRBV10-3; the D gene is possibly TRBD1 (5 bases). V gave up 6 bases and J gave up 7 bases, with 13 bases separating them. This CDR3 region has 14 residues. Germline V gene data show CDR1 as ENHRY and CDR2 as SYGVKD.

The chain uses TRBV12-3 or TRBV12-4 and TRBJ2-3; 7 nucleotides match TRBD1. The CDR3 consists of 16 residues. The V segment lost 1 base and the J segment 2 bases; nucleotides outside the gene matches: 6. The CDR3 region is CASSLGSTGITDTQYF. In DNA, the CDR3 is TGTGCCAGCAGTTTAGGGTCGACAGGGATCACAGATACGCAGTATTTT.

This clonotype has more than one count but fewer than ten. Here the CDR3 reads CATSRVFTSGYNEQFF. The DNA for the CDR3 is TGTGCCACCAGCAGAGTATTCACTAGCGGTTACAATGAGCAGTTCTTC. The V gene is TRBV15, the J gene TRBJ2-1, with 8 bases aligning to TRBD2. Germline lookup yields CDR1 LNHNV and CDR2 YYDKDF (reference sequence). This CDR3 has 16 residues. The J segment lost 4 bases and the V segment lost 1 base, leaving 6 bases of the junction unmatched. The whole variable domain, filled in from reference TRBV15 and TRBJ2-1, reads DAMVIQNPRYQVTQFGKPVTLSCSQTLNHNVMYWYQQKSSQAPKLLFHYYDKDFNNEADTPDNFQSRRPNTSFCFLDIRSPGLGDTAMYLCATSRVFTSGYNEQFFGPGTRLTVL.

At least ten counts were recorded for this clonotype. This chain links TRBV5-4 with TRBJ2-3; TRBD2 matches at 8 bases. Germline V gene sequence: CDR1 SGHNT, CDR2 YYREEE (reference sequence). The CDR3 runs 16 residues. V was clipped by 4 bases and J by 1 base; unmatched bases: 8. The CDR3: CASSPYGSGGTDTQYF. The CDR3 bases are TGTGCCAGCAGCCCGTATGGTAGCGGGGGCACAGATACGCAGTATTTT.

This clonotype was recorded a few times. The V call is TRBV20-1, the J call TRBJ2-1; D is uncertain. V lost 4 bases to trimming and J lost 0 bases, with 25 bases between them. The CDR3 extends over 19 amino acids. The germline V gene encodes CDR1 DFQATT and CDR2 SNEGSKA (reference sequence). Here the CDR3 DNA reads TGCAGTGCTAAATCGGTGTTACCTATACTCCCCCACTCCTACAATGAGCAGTTCTTC. Amino acid sequence: CSAKSVLPILPHSYNEQFF.

The CDR3 DNA follows: TGTGCCAGCAGCCTTTGGGGGGCCGGGGTCCAAGAGACCCAGTACTTC. It is translated as CASSLWGAGVQETQYF. This sequence joins TRBV7-2 and TRBJ2-5, with D perhaps assigned TRBD1 or TRBD2 (6 bases each). Trimming cost V 5 bases and J 1 base, with 17 bases left between them. The CDR3 extends over 16 amino acids. Germline V gene data show CDR1 as SGHTA and CDR2 as FQGNSA.

The chain links TRBV20-1 to TRBJ2-1, with TRBD2 matching over 7 bases. CDR1 and CDR2 from the germline V gene are DFQATT and SNEGSKA (reference sequence). The CDR3 has 16 residues. J gave up 0 bases and V 2 bases, and 7 bases lay outside the gene matches. The CDR3, as DNA: TGCAGTGCTAGACCTGGGACTATCAGCTCCTACAATGAGCAGTTCTTC. Translation gives CSARPGTISSYNEQFF.

The sample holds many counts of this clonotype. The chain carries TRBV20-1 and TRBJ2-1; possible D gene TRBD1, 5 bases. V lost 5 bases, J lost 6 bases, and 11 bases lay in between. CDR1 DFQATT and CDR2 SNEGSKA come from the germline V gene (reference sequence). The length of the CDR3 is 12 residues. The CDR3 here is CSAGQGVNEQFF. The CDR3 DNA reads as TGCAGTGCTGGACAAGGGGTCAATGAGCAGTTCTTC.

This clonotype came up many times. The chain joins TRBV12-3 or TRBV12-4 to TRBJ2-1; D could derive from TRBD1 or TRBD2 (7 bases each). The ends were cut back, 7 bases at V and 8 bases at J, with 21 bases in the middle. This CDR3 comprises 15 residues. The chain's CDR3 is CASTPGRGGWDEQFF. CDR3 sequence (DNA): TGTGCCAGCACTCCTGGCAGGGGGGGATGGGATGAGCAGTTCTTC.

This chain uses TRBV5-1 with TRBJ2-1, with D possibly being TRBD2 (6 bases). The CDR3 has 16 residues. Trimming took off 4 bases at V and 6 bases at J, with 20 bases between the two ends. Per the germline V gene, CDR1 is SGHRS and CDR2 is YFSETQ. CDR3 loop: CASSKSRDSRVNEQFF. In DNA, the CDR3 is TGCGCCAGCAGCAAGAGCCGGGACTCGCGTGTCAATGAGCAGTTCTTC.

Here the CDR3 DNA reads TGTGCCAGCAGCTCCTTAGGGGGCCACGAGCAGTACTTC. This codes for CASSSLGGHEQYF. The gene calls are TRBV11-1 and TRBJ2-7, with 7 bases aligning to TRBD1. Trimming removed 4 bases from V and 5 bases from J; junction bases left unmatched: 5. The CDR3 runs to 13 residues. Germline assignment: CDR1 SGHAT and CDR2 FQDESV (reference sequence).

The rearrangement uses TRBV12-3 or TRBV12-4 and TRBJ2-7; 7 bases fit TRBD1. The CDR3 sequence is 12 residues long. V was clipped by 4 bases and J by 6 bases; unmatched bases: 3. CDR3 sequence reads: CASSYRGSEQYF. The CDR3 DNA is TGTGCCAGCAGTTACAGGGGTTCCGAGCAGTACTTC.